This passage covers 14 T cell receptor beta chains from one sample sequenced in a study of OX40 agonist ivuxolimab in advanced cancers. Sequenced by immunoSEQ multiplex PCR; TCRdb stores in-frame clones only, minus some. The sample records around 71,000 clones, around 82% being singletons. This specimen consisted of CD4+ or CD8+ T cells sorted from blood, obtained in a trial of the OX40 agonist ivuxolimab. The receptors stem from an adult with an advanced solid tumor such as melanoma, head and neck, liver or kidney cancer.

This chain joins TRBV6-6 and TRBJ2-2; 8 nucleotides line up with TRBD2. Unmatched junction bases numbered 7, after V lost 5 bases and J lost 5 bases. The CDR3 length is 15 residues. Germline V lookup: CDR1 MNHNY, CDR2 SVGAGI (reference sequence). CDR3 nucleotide sequence: TGTGCCAGCAGTCCCCCGGGCGGGGGGACCGGGGAGCTGTTTTTT. Encoded protein: CASSPPGGGTGELFF.

This clone was recorded at least ten times. The CDR3 protein is CASSLGVPNQPQHF. The CDR3, as DNA: TGTGCCAGCAGCTTAGGTGTTCCCAATCAGCCCCAGCATTTT. This sequence joins TRBV7-2 and TRBJ1-5, with no clear D. Germline V CDR1 and CDR2: SGHTA, FQGNSA. V was pared by 1 base and J by 3 bases, with 7 bases between. This CDR3 contains 14 residues.

The genes are TRBV28 and TRBJ2-1; 12 nucleotides line up with TRBD2. This CDR3 region has 16 residues. The germline CDR1 and CDR2 sequences are MDHEN and SYDVKM. V was pared by 4 bases and J by 7 bases, with 8 bases of the junction left unmatched. As DNA, the CDR3 is TGTGCCAGCAGTTCCGCACTAGCGGGAGGTATGAATGAGCAGTTCTTC. It is translated as CASSSALAGGMNEQFF.

This clone was detected ten times or more. The gene calls are TRBV28 and TRBJ2-7, with D possibly matching TRBD2 (5 bases). Trimming shortened V by 4 bases and J by 4 bases, and 17 bases separated the two germline ends. This CDR3 region has 15 residues. The germline V gene has CDR1 MDHEN and CDR2 SYDVKM. CDR3 region: CASSSTRGSLYEQYF. As DNA, the CDR3 is TGTGCCAGCAGTTCAACTCGGGGTTCGCTGTACGAGCAGTACTTC.

V and J are TRBV9 and TRBJ2-3; D is uncertain. The V end was cut by 0 bases, the J end by 6 bases, with 11 bases between. The CDR3 covers 14 residues. Germline assignment: CDR1 SGDLS and CDR2 YYNGEE. CDR3 DNA sequence: TGTGCCAGCAGCGTAGCTTCCCACCTGGATACGCAGTATTTT. Protein product: CASSVASHLDTQYF.

The chain joins TRBV6-6 to TRBJ1-2, with a possible D match to TRBD1 (5 bases). Trimming pared 7 bases from V and 6 bases from J, leaving 18 bases between. CDR3 size: 14 residues. CDR1 and CDR2 (germline): MNHNY, SVGAGI (reference sequence). In DNA form, the CDR3 reads TGTGCCAGCACCCCGGACAAAAGGGGAAATGGCTACACCTTC. Protein: CASTPDKRGNGYTF.

This chain connects TRBV7-6 to TRBJ2-7; no clear D gene. Germline CDR1 and CDR2: SGHVS and FNYEAQ. The length of the CDR3 is 16 residues. V was trimmed by 11 bases and J by 4 bases, leaving 27 bases between them. CDR3 nucleotides: TGTGCCCAGCTCGCCCCGGACGGAACCCCGGTATACGAGCAGTACTTC. Its protein product is CAQLAPDGTPVYEQYF. The full variable domain, with the rest looked up from reference TRBV7-6 and TRBJ2-7, is GAGVSQSPRYKVTKRGQDVALRCDPISGHVSLYWYRQALGQGPEFLTYFNYEAQQDKSGLPNDRFSAERPEGSISTLTIQRTEQRDSAMYRCAQLAPDGTPVYEQYFGPGTRLTVT.

This chain connects TRBV19 to TRBJ2-7, with 11 bases that match TRBD1. Trimming removed 3 bases from V and 6 bases from J; junction bases left unmatched: 4. CDR1 is LNHDA and CDR2 is SQIVND in the germline V gene (reference sequence). This CDR3 region has 14 residues. CDR3: CASSMWTGGGEQYF. CDR3 DNA: TGTGCCAGTAGTATGTGGACAGGGGGCGGCGAGCAGTACTTC.

Remarks on this clone: Other DNA sequences from this sample encode an identical CDR3 as well. In nucleotides, the CDR3 is TGTGCCAGCAGTTTGCGGACAGGGAATCAGCCCCAGCATTTT. Translated, it gives CASSLRTGNQPQHF. V gene TRBV27 combines with J gene TRBJ1-5; 8 positions match TRBD1. Germline CDR1 is MNHEY and CDR2 is SMNVEV (reference sequence). V was clipped by 3 bases and J by 4 bases; unmatched bases: 2. The CDR3 totals 14 residues.

This rearrangement joins TRBV9 to TRBJ2-1, with 11 nucleotides matching TRBD2. Trimming removed 3 bases from V and 14 bases from J; junction bases left unmatched: 13. This CDR3 is built from 15 residues. Germline-derived CDR1 and CDR2 are SGDLS and YYNGEE. CDR3 protein: CASSADPLAGGSKFF. The DNA of the CDR3 is TGTGCCAGCAGCGCGGACCCTCTAGCGGGGGGTTCCAAGTTCTTC. Using reference TRBV9 and TRBJ2-1 for the parts outside the CDR3, the full variable domain is DSGVTQTPKHLITATGQRVTLRCSPRSGDLSVYWYQQSLDQGLQFLIQYYNGEERAKGNILERFSAQQFPDLHSELNLSSLELGDSALYFCASSADPLAGGSKFFGPGTRLTVL.

The J gene is TRBJ1-2, the V gene TRBV19; 9 bases agree with TRBD1. This CDR3 is built from 14 residues. V shed 3 bases and J 7 bases; nucleotides not matched to a gene: 6. Germline V CDR1 and CDR2: LNHDA, SQIVND (reference sequence). The CDR3 DNA follows: TGTGCCAGTAGTATTGACAGGGGGATTGGTGGCTACACCTTC. Translation: CASSIDRGIGGYTF.

The count of this clone is one. The chain combines TRBV11-2 with TRBJ1-2; 7 positions agree with TRBD1. Germline loops: CDR1 SGHAT, CDR2 FQNNGV. This CDR3 is 14 amino acids long. After removal of 8 bases from V and 5 bases from J, the junction contained 11 bases not matched to a gene. The CDR3 region is CASAKGQQSYGYTF. In DNA form, the CDR3 reads TGTGCCAGCGCCAAGGGACAGCAGTCTTATGGCTACACCTTC.

CDR3 loop: CAISVSGPDEQYF. Written as DNA, the CDR3 is TGTGCCATCAGTGTGAGCGGGCCGGACGAGCAGTACTTC. This rearrangement joins TRBV10-3 to TRBJ2-7, with TRBD2 as a possible D gene (6 bases). The CDR3 is 13 amino acids. Germline loops: CDR1 ENHRY, CDR2 SYGVKD. Trimming took 4 bases from V and 5 from J, leaving 12 bases between them.

This chain connects TRBV7-8 to TRBJ2-1; TRBD2 might be the D (5 bases). Germline assignment: CDR1 SGHVS and CDR2 FQNEAQ. The ends were cut back, 2 bases at V and 1 base at J, with 9 bases in the middle. The CDR3 is 15 amino acids. CDR3 loop: CASSLRGKSYNEQFF. The CDR3 coding sequence is TGTGCCAGCAGCTTACGGGGAAAGTCCTACAATGAGCAGTTCTTC.